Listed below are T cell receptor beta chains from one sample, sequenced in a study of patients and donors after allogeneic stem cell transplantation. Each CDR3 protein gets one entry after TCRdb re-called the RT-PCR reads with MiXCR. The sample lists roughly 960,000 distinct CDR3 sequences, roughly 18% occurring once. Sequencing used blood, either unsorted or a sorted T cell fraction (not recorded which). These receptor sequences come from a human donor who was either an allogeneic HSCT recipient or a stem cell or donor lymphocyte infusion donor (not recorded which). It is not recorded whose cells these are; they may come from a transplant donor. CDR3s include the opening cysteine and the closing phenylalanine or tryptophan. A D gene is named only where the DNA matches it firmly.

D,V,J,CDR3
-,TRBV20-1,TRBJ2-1,CSAREPQATGSPYNEQFF
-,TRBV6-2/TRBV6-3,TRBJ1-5,CASRFRDGNHEPQHF
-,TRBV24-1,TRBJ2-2,CATSDFTGDNTGELFF
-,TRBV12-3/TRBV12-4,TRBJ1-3,CASSIYSGNTIYF
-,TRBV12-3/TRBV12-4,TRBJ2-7,CASSSPENEQYF
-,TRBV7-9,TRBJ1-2,CASSATGSIYGYTF
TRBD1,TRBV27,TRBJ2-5,CASSLSQGAQYF
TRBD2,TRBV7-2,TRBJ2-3,CASSLGLGLAGGQDTQYF
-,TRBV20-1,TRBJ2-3,CSARKFPVLGTDTQYF
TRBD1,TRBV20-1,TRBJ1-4,CSARDRRTGSEKLFF
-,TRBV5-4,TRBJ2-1,CASSLGLARGNNEQFF
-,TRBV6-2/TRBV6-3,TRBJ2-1,CASSTGLGPYNEQFF
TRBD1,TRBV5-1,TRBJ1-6,CASSIWGGQKNSPLHF
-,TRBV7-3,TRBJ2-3,CASSSLGSTDTQYF
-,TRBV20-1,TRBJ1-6,CSARVPRAGPYSPLHF
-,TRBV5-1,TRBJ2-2,CASSLTASFGKGAGELFF
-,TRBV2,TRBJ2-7,CASSEPTGLSSYEQYF
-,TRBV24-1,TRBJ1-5,CATSDPKNRQPQHF
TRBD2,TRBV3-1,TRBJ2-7,CASNQGTSGFKQYF
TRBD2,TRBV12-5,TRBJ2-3,CASGLGSGGPTDTQYF
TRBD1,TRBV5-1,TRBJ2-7,CASSLQGSPYEQYF
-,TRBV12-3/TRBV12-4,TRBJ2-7,CASSFGRTSSYEQYF
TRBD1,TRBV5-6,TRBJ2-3,CASTHNRGASTDTQYF
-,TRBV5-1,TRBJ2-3,CSTEPNQDTQYF
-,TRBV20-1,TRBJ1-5,CSAKAGTRPQHF
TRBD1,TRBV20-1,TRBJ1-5,CSAREAGQGNQPQHF
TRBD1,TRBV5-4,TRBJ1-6,CASSWPGQGSTLHF
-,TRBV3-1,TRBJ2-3,CASSLGIGTSTDTQYF
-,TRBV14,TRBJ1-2,CASSQADSRGFVYGYTF
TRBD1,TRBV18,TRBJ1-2,CASSPGTGKGGYTF
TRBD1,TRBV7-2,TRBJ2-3,CASSVRDSTDTQYF
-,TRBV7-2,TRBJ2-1,CASSLRSDHSYEQFF